A selection of T cell receptor beta chains follows, all from one sample in a study of cytomegalovirus exposure and HLA in healthy donors. The assay was immunoSEQ multiplex PCR, and TCRdb's table has in-frame clones only and misses some. The sample holds 97,000 or so clones, roughly 80% seen once. The sample taken for sequencing was PBMCs. These receptors all stem from a male donor in good health and CMV-seropositive. The CDR3 runs from the conserved cysteine through the conserved F or W. D genes are given only for firm matches. The size of a clone is reported for some rows only, either as once, few or many, or as a class for expanded clones.

>.|TRBV5-1|.|TRBJ2-2
TGCGCCAGCAGCTTGGGACAGTACACCGGGGAGCTGTTTTTT
CASSLGQYTGELFF
>.|TRBV6-5|.|TRBJ2-3
TGTGCCAGCAGCTCCACAGATACGCAGTATTTT
CASSSTDTQYF
>.|TRBV7-9|.|TRBJ1-4
TGTGCCAGCAGCTTAGAGCCGGAAAAACTGTTTTTT
CASSLEPEKLFF
>TRBD1|TRBV6-5|.|TRBJ2-7
TGTGCCAGCAGCGCCGGGACAGGGGGATACGAGCAGTACTTC
CASSAGTGGYEQYF
>.|TRBV6-1|.|TRBJ1-6
TGTGCCAGCAGTGACCTACAGGGTAATTCACCCCTCCACTTT
CASSDLQGNSPLHF
>TRBD1|TRBV11-3|few|TRBJ2-2
TGTGCCAGCAGCTTAGATTTGGGACAGCTCACCGGGGAGCTGTTTTTT
CASSLDLGQLTGELFF
>.|TRBV30|few|TRBJ1-2
TGTGCCTGGAGAGCGGGGTTCGGCTATGGCTACACCTTC
CAWRAGFGYGYTF
>.|TRBV7-9|.|TRBJ2-7
TGTGCCAGCAGCTTTCTCCCCGGCTACGAGCAGTACTTC
CASSFLPGYEQYF
>TRBD2|TRBV7-3|.|TRBJ2-1
TGTGCCAGCAGCTCAGGGACTAGCGGCTACAATGAGCAGTTCTTC
CASSSGTSGYNEQFF
>.|TRBV5-4|.|TRBJ2-1
TGTGCCAGCAGCTTAGACAGTTACAATGAGCAGTTCTTC
CASSLDSYNEQFF
>.|TRBV25-1|once|TRBJ1-1
TGTGCCAGCAGTGAAACTTCTCGCACTGAAGCTTTCTTT
CASSETSRTEAFF
>TRBD2|TRBV7-2|.|TRBJ2-7
TGTGCCAGCAGCTTGCGGGGACTAGCGGGAGAAGGGGGCGAGCAGTACTTC
CASSLRGLAGEGGEQYF
>TRBD2|TRBV7-2|.|TRBJ2-2
TGTGCCAGCAGCTTAGGGGTAGCGGGAGCGAACACCGGGGAGCTGTTTTTT
CASSLGVAGANTGELFF
>TRBD1|TRBV6-1|.|TRBJ2-7
TGTGCCAGCAGTGAAGCCCAGGGGGCGAGGTACGAGCAGTACTTC
CASSEAQGARYEQYF
>.|TRBV7-9|.|TRBJ1-2
TGTTCCAGCACCCCGGAAGGGAGCTATCTGGGCTACACCTTC
CSSTPEGSYLGYTF
>TRBD1|TRBV27|.|TRBJ1-6
TGTGCCAGCAGTCGGACAGGGCCTAATTCACCCCTCCACTTT
CASSRTGPNSPLHF
>TRBD2|TRBV7-2|few|TRBJ2-3
TGTGCCAGCAGCTTAAGTGGGACTAGCGGGGCAGATACGCAGTATTTT
CASSLSGTSGADTQYF
>.|TRBV15|.|TRBJ2-7
TGTGCCACCAGCAGAGATATCAGTTTGTACGAGCAGTACTTC
CATSRDISLYEQYF
>.|TRBV9|few|TRBJ2-1
TGTGCCAGCAGCGGAACTAGCACAAGGGCCTACAATGAGCAGTTCTTC
CASSGTSTRAYNEQFF
>TRBD2|TRBV5-1|.|TRBJ2-2
TGCGCCAGCAGCTGGGGACTAGCGAACACCGGGGAGCTGTTTTTT
CASSWGLANTGELFF
>.|TRBV28|.|TRBJ1-5
TGTGCCAGCAGTGGCACGACAGGCAGCAATCAGCCCCAGCATTTT
CASSGTTGSNQPQHF
>TRBD1|TRBV7-3|.|TRBJ1-6
TGTGCCAGCAGCTCCAACGGACAGGAGCTCCACTTT
CASSSNGQELHF
>TRBD2|TRBV4-3|.|TRBJ2-2
TGCGCCAGCAGCCAAGATTTAAGGCTAGCGGTGCTGTTTTTT
CASSQDLRLAVLFF
>TRBD1|TRBV6-5|.|TRBJ2-3
TGTGCCAGCAGTTACTCGGCAGGGGGACCCACAGATACGCAGTATTTT
CASSYSAGGPTDTQYF
>.|TRBV4-3|.|TRBJ2-1
TGCGCCAGCAGCCAAGATTCTAGATTCTCCTACAATGAGCAGTTCTTC
CASSQDSRFSYNEQFF
>TRBD2|TRBV27|.|TRBJ2-1
TGTGCCAGCAGTCCAAGCGGGAGGCGGGATGAGCAGTTCTTC
CASSPSGRRDEQFF
>TRBD2|TRBV11-2|.|TRBJ2-2
TGTGCCAGCAGCAAAGGGACTAGCGGGAGTTTTAGTACCGGGGAGCTGTTTTTT
CASSKGTSGSFSTGELFF
>.|TRBV7-8|.|TRBJ1-5
TGTGCCAGCAGCACTCGAGGGTATCAGCCCCAGCATTTT
CASSTRGYQPQHF
>.|TRBV28|.|TRBJ2-1
TGTGCCAGCAGTCCTCCCTCCTACAATGAGCAGTTCTTC
CASSPPSYNEQFF
>TRBD1|TRBV6-1|.|TRBJ2-1
TGTGCCAGCAGTGCGGGCCTGGGGACCACAGGGGATGAGCAGTTCTTC
CASSAGLGTTGDEQFF
>.|TRBV7-9|.|TRBJ1-1
TGTGCCAGCAGCCCCGGGCGGGGGGGAAATGATGAAGCTTTCTTT
CASSPGRGGNDEAFF
>TRBD1|TRBV29-1|.|TRBJ1-5
TGCAGCGTTGGGTCCGAGGGGGCCCCTTATGGCAATCAGCCCCAGCATTTT
CSVGSEGAPYGNQPQHF
>TRBD2|TRBV29-1|few|TRBJ2-5
TGCAGCGTTGAAGCGGGAGGGCCAGGGGAGACCCAGTACTTC
CSVEAGGPGETQYF
>TRBD2|TRBV6-5|few|TRBJ2-7
TGTGCCAGCCGTCAGAGCGGGACTACCTACGAGCAGTACTTC
CASRQSGTTYEQYF
>TRBD1|TRBV28|.|TRBJ1-5
TGTGCCAGCAGTTTACCTCCCTTCGACAGGGCCAGGGCTCGAAATCAGCCCCAGCATTTT
CASSLPPFDRARARNQPQHF
>.|TRBV5-4|.|TRBJ2-1
TGTGCCAGCAGCCCGAGCTACAATGAGCAGTTCTTC
CASSPSYNEQFF
>.|TRBV2|few|TRBJ2-5
TGTGCCAGCAGCCTGCAAAGCAGGATACAAGAGACCCAGTACTTC
CASSLQSRIQETQYF
>TRBD1|TRBV7-2|.|TRBJ2-7
TGTGCCAGCAGCTTAGAAGCAGGGGGCGAAAGGGAGCAGTACTTC
CASSLEAGGEREQYF
>TRBD2|TRBV2|.|TRBJ2-1
TGTGCCAGCAGTGAGACTAGCGGGAGGGATGAGCAGTTCTTC
CASSETSGRDEQFF
>TRBD2|TRBV9|.|TRBJ2-7
TGTGCCAGCAGCGTAGCCGAAAGCGGGATTGGCTACGAGCAGTACTTC
CASSVAESGIGYEQYF
>.|TRBV6-6|.|TRBJ2-1
TGTGCCAGCAGTTACAGGGAAGGGAGTTACAATGAGCAGTTCTTC
CASSYREGSYNEQFF
>TRBD1|TRBV25-1|.|TRBJ2-3
TGTGCCAGCAGTCGCGGACAGGGGACAACCACAGATACGCAGTATTTT
CASSRGQGTTTDTQYF
>TRBD1|TRBV4-3|hyperexpanded|TRBJ1-1
TGCGCCAGCAGCCAACGGACAGGGAGAGGGGAAGCTTTCTTT
CASSQRTGRGEAFF
>.|TRBV12-5|.|TRBJ2-7
TGTGCTAGTGGTTTGGAATATAGTGAGCAGTACTTC
CASGLEYSEQYF
>TRBD1|TRBV19|.|TRBJ2-7
TGTGCCAGTAGGCTGTCGGACAGGGCTGGGGGCGAGCAGTACTTC
CASRLSDRAGGEQYF
>TRBD1|TRBV2|.|TRBJ1-5
TGTGCCTCACGACGGGACAGGGGAAGCAATCAGCCCCAGCATTTT
CASRRDRGSNQPQHF